The 14 T cell receptor beta chains given below trace back to one sample, sequenced in a study of CD4 T cells in relation to SARS-CoV-2 and coronaviruses. No antigen has been identified for these receptors. The repertoire was sequenced with immunoSEQ multiplex PCR; TCRdb's copy has only in-frame clones and lacks some. The data hold tens of thousands of clones, with more than 60% observed a single time. Before the COVID-19 pandemic, during about 2010-2018, CD4+ T cells were taken from unexposed donors. Isolation of CD4+ T cells took place after about eleven days in culture. Sequenced input: CD4+ T cells from PBMCs, cultured in vitro. The receptors were gathered from a human donor in good health.

The chain combines TRBV5-5 with TRBJ1-1; D is possibly TRBD1 (5 bases). The CDR3 has 13 amino acids. CDR1 is SGHKS, CDR2 YYEKEE, per germline (reference sequence). The V end was cut by 2 bases, the J end by 4 bases, with 9 bases between. CDR3 in amino acids: CASSFQGGTEAFF. Written as DNA, the CDR3 is TGTGCCAGCAGCTTCCAGGGAGGCACTGAAGCTTTCTTT.

The chain has TRBV18 and TRBJ1-4; D possibly corresponds to TRBD1 (6 bases). V was clipped by 2 bases and J by 6 bases, with 19 bases between them. The CDR3 length is 17 residues. Germline assignment: CDR1 KGHSH and CDR2 LQKENI. The CDR3 sequence: CASSPMTVLRGDEKLFF. The CDR3 nucleotides are TGTGCCAGCTCACCAATGACGGTTTTAAGGGGGGATGAAAAACTGTTTTTT.

The V gene is TRBV21-1, the J gene TRBJ1-5; no DNA check was done on the table's D call, TRBD1. TRBV21-1 is recorded as a pseudogene. CDR3 length: 18 residues. The CDR3 spells CASSKARQGLQSNQPQHF. The CDR3 nucleotides are TGTGCCAGCAGCAAAGCGCGCCAGGGGTTACAAAGCAATCAGCCCCAGCATTTT.

In its sample, this clone is medium-sized (0.01 to 0.1%). The chain employs TRBV12-3 or TRBV12-4 and TRBJ1-6; D not resolved. V lost 7 bases and J lost 12, with 16 bases in between. This CDR3 comprises 13 residues. CDR3 sequence (DNA): TGTGCCAGCACCGAGGTCGCTGGGGAACCCCTCCACTTT. Amino acid sequence: CASTEVAGEPLHF.

The chain has TRBV14 and TRBJ2-5; no definite D call. This CDR3 has 14 amino acids. V shed 0 bases and J shed 5 bases, with 10 bases lying between them. In germline, CDR1 is SGHDN, CDR2 FVKESK. The CDR3 DNA follows: TGTGCCAGCAGCCAAGATCTGAGCCAGGAGACCCAGTACTTC. This translates into CASSQDLSQETQYF.

The chain combines TRBV5-1 with TRBJ2-7; 9 nucleotides agree with TRBD1. This CDR3 comprises 13 residues. V was pared by 6 bases and J by 4 bases, with 5 bases of the junction left unmatched. Germline lookup yields CDR1 SGHRS and CDR2 YFSETQ. The CDR3 is CASKDRGGYEQYF. In DNA form, the CDR3 reads TGCGCCAGCAAGGACAGGGGTGGATACGAGCAGTACTTC.

In its sample, this clone was seen once. The chain combines TRBV4-1 with TRBJ2-5, with D maybe TRBD1 (5 bases). The germline V and J ends were trimmed by 0 bases and 4 bases, with 21 bases remaining between them. CDR3 length: 18 amino acids. The V gene's germline CDR1 is MGHRA and CDR2 YSYEKL. The DNA for the CDR3 is TGCGCCAGCAGCCAAGATAGAGGCGCAGGGCGGTACGGAGAGACCCAGTACTTC. It yields the protein CASSQDRGAGRYGETQYF.

The chain's CDR3 is CSASGLQSYEQYF. CDR3 sequence (DNA): TGCAGTGCCAGTGGGCTACAATCCTACGAGCAGTACTTC. The chain couples TRBV20-1 to TRBJ2-7, with D unclear. Between the trimmed V and J ends, which lost 6 bases and 1 base, there was a span of 13 bases. The germline CDR1 and CDR2 sequences are DFQATT and SNEGSKA (reference sequence). This CDR3 is 13 amino acids long.

This clone was seen only once. The V gene is TRBV7-2, the J gene TRBJ2-3, with a weak D call TRBD2 (6 bases). With 0 bases removed from V and 1 base from J, the gap between germline ends came to 11 bases. Looked up from germline, CDR1 is SGHTA and CDR2 is FQGNSA. There are 16 residues in the CDR3. The CDR3 loop is CASSLAVAEGTDTQYF. DNA for the CDR3: TGTGCCAGCAGCTTAGCTGTAGCGGAGGGCACAGATACGCAGTATTTT.

This clone was found a few times. V is TRBV6-1 and J is TRBJ1-5; D gene unclear. The CDR3 has 14 residues. Per germline, CDR1 MNHNS and CDR2 SASEGT. Trimming took off 0 bases at V and 5 bases at J, with 8 bases between the two ends. The CDR3 coding sequence is TGTGCCAGCAGTGAAGCGACCCGGGATCAGCCCCAGCATTTT. It codes for CASSEATRDQPQHF.

This clone was seen a single time. This chain uses TRBV12-3 or TRBV12-4 with TRBJ2-7; 7 bases agree with TRBD1. This CDR3 is 13 amino acids long. The V and J ends lost 6 bases and 0 bases, in that order; junction bases with no gene match: 2. Here the CDR3 DNA reads TGTGCCAGCAGCCGGGACAGCTCCTACGAGCAGTACTTC. It is translated as CASSRDSSYEQYF.

The chain joins TRBV30 to TRBJ2-5; 7 bases fit TRBD2. V dropped 0 bases and J dropped 1; count of bases not matched to a gene: 5. Looked up from germline, CDR1 is GTSNPN and CDR2 is SVGIG (reference sequence). CDR3 size: 15 residues. The CDR3 bases are TGTGCCTGGAGTGTACCAGCGGGAAGCCAAGAGACCCAGTACTTC. Translation gives CAWSVPAGSQETQYF.

Comments on this clone: The same CDR3 can be traced to other DNA sequences in this sample. The DNA of the CDR3 is TGCGCCAGCAGCGCCCGTCCGGGACAGGAACCCTACGAGCAGTACTTC. Translated, it gives CASSARPGQEPYEQYF. This chain links TRBV5-1 with TRBJ2-7, with 8 bases that match TRBD1. The CDR3 length is 16 residues. Per germline, CDR1 SGHRS and CDR2 YFSETQ. J lost 2 bases, V lost 4 bases, and 11 bases had no gene match.

The chain recombines TRBV19 with TRBJ2-7; 8 nucleotides match TRBD1. Trimming took 2 bases from V and 0 from J; bases not matched to a gene: 9. Per the germline V gene, CDR1 is LNHDA and CDR2 is SQIVND (reference sequence). The CDR3 has 17 residues. CDR3 coding DNA: TGTGCCAGTAGTATACGGACAGGGTGGGAACTCTCCTACGAGCAGTACTTC. Protein sequence: CASSIRTGWELSYEQYF.